Listed below are T cell receptor beta chains from one sample, sequenced in a study of T cell responses to AZD1222 COVID-19 vaccine. Measured with immunoSEQ multiplex PCR; TCRdb has only the in-frame clones, and not every one. The sample yields roughly 96,000 clones, approximately 87% seen once. The sample in question was peripheral blood, obtained on day 0 of AZD1222 vaccination. These receptors were collected from an adult in good health. Both conserved end residues are part of each CDR3. D genes are given only for firm matches. Size values are once, few and many counts, or a class for expanded clones, and some rows have none.

clone_size: .; d_call: .; v_call: TRBV9; j_call: TRBJ2-2; cdr3_nt: TGTGCCAGCAGCGTAGCCGGGTCCGGGGAGCTGTTTTTT; cdr3_aa: CASSVAGSGELFF
clone_size: .; d_call: .; v_call: TRBV7-2; j_call: TRBJ1-6; cdr3_nt: TGTGCCAGCAGCTTTTCCGGGACGGTCTTTTCACCCCTCCACTTT; cdr3_aa: CASSFSGTVFSPLHF
clone_size: .; d_call: TRBD2; v_call: TRBV2; j_call: TRBJ2-5; cdr3_nt: TGTGCCAGCAGTGGGCCTAGCGGAGCAACAGGGACCCAGTACTTC; cdr3_aa: CASSGPSGATGTQYF
clone_size: once; d_call: .; v_call: TRBV27; j_call: TRBJ1-2; cdr3_nt: TGTGCCAGCAGTTTATCGTGGGCGGTTCCCGGTGGCTACACCTTC; cdr3_aa: CASSLSWAVPGGYTF
clone_size: .; d_call: .; v_call: TRBV7-3; j_call: TRBJ2-3; cdr3_nt: TGTGCCAGCAGCTCCGATGGTAGCACAGATACGCAGTATTTT; cdr3_aa: CASSSDGSTDTQYF
clone_size: .; d_call: .; v_call: TRBV4-3; j_call: TRBJ2-1; cdr3_nt: TGCGCCAGCAGCCAAGCACTAGGCTCCTACAATGAGCAGTTCTTC; cdr3_aa: CASSQALGSYNEQFF
clone_size: .; d_call: TRBD2; v_call: TRBV27; j_call: TRBJ2-7; cdr3_nt: TGTGCCAGCAGTTTAAGGAGGACTAGCGGGAGTTACTCCTACGAGCAGTACTTC; cdr3_aa: CASSLRRTSGSYSYEQYF
clone_size: .; d_call: .; v_call: TRBV27; j_call: TRBJ2-7; cdr3_nt: TGTGCCAGCAGTTCGCCTCAGACCAACGAGCAGTACTTC; cdr3_aa: CASSSPQTNEQYF
clone_size: .; d_call: .; v_call: TRBV6-6; j_call: TRBJ1-5; cdr3_nt: TGTGCCAGCAGTTACCCCGGTGTAAATCAGCCCCAGCATTTT; cdr3_aa: CASSYPGVNQPQHF
clone_size: .; d_call: TRBD1; v_call: TRBV19; j_call: TRBJ1-5; cdr3_nt: TGTGCCATCGCCCAGGGGGTGAAGCAGCCCCAGCATTTT; cdr3_aa: CAIAQGVKQPQHF
clone_size: few; d_call: .; v_call: TRBV14; j_call: TRBJ1-1; cdr3_nt: TGTGCCAGCAGCCATATTAAGGGTTTCTTAATGAACACTGAAGCTTTCTTT; cdr3_aa: CASSHIKGFLMNTEAFF
clone_size: .; d_call: .; v_call: TRBV4-2; j_call: TRBJ2-3; cdr3_nt: TGTGCCAGCAGCCAAGATACAGCTACAGATACGCAGTATTTT; cdr3_aa: CASSQDTATDTQYF
clone_size: .; d_call: .; v_call: TRBV15; j_call: TRBJ2-4; cdr3_nt: TGTGCCACCAGCAGAGAGAGAGAAAACATTCAGTACTTC; cdr3_aa: CATSRERENIQYF
clone_size: .; d_call: .; v_call: TRBV6-5; j_call: TRBJ1-6; cdr3_nt: TGTGCCAGTCTCAGAGGGGCTGATAATTCACCCCTCCACTTT; cdr3_aa: CASLRGADNSPLHF
clone_size: .; d_call: .; v_call: TRBV28; j_call: TRBJ1-4; cdr3_nt: TGTGCCAGCAGTCCCAGGGGATTTGGCGAAAAACTGTTTTTT; cdr3_aa: CASSPRGFGEKLFF
clone_size: .; d_call: .; v_call: TRBV5-1; j_call: TRBJ1-3; cdr3_nt: TGCGCCAGCAGCTTGGCGATAACAGGGCCCTCTGGAAACACCATATATTTT; cdr3_aa: CASSLAITGPSGNTIYF
clone_size: .; d_call: TRBD2; v_call: TRBV11-2; j_call: TRBJ2-7; cdr3_nt: TGTGCCAGCAGCTTAAGGACTAGCGACGAGCAGTACTTC; cdr3_aa: CASSLRTSDEQYF
clone_size: .; d_call: .; v_call: TRBV20-1; j_call: TRBJ1-4; cdr3_nt: TGCAGTGCTAGAGATAATGAAAAACTGTTTTTT; cdr3_aa: CSARDNEKLFF
clone_size: .; d_call: TRBD1; v_call: TRBV14; j_call: TRBJ1-1; cdr3_nt: TGTGCCAGCAGCCAACGGACAGGTCCAATGAACACTGAAGCTTTCTTT; cdr3_aa: CASSQRTGPMNTEAFF
clone_size: .; d_call: TRBD1; v_call: TRBV19; j_call: TRBJ2-2; cdr3_nt: TGTGCCAGTAGTCACTGGACAGGTTTTGGTACCGGGGAGCTGTTTTTT; cdr3_aa: CASSHWTGFGTGELFF
clone_size: few; d_call: .; v_call: TRBV6-5; j_call: TRBJ1-2; cdr3_nt: TGTGCCAGCAGTTCTACAGGAAATGGCTACACCTTC; cdr3_aa: CASSSTGNGYTF
clone_size: .; d_call: TRBD1; v_call: TRBV7-2; j_call: TRBJ2-7; cdr3_nt: TGTGCCAGCAGCCCTCGGACAGGGACCTCCCACGAGCAGTACTTC; cdr3_aa: CASSPRTGTSHEQYF
clone_size: .; d_call: .; v_call: TRBV29-1; j_call: TRBJ1-3; cdr3_nt: TGCAGCGTTGAAAAGGGGACTGGAAACACCATATATTTT; cdr3_aa: CSVEKGTGNTIYF
clone_size: .; d_call: .; v_call: TRBV4-1; j_call: TRBJ2-3; cdr3_nt: TGCGCCAGCAGCCAAGATCGACCGACCTCCACAGATACGCAGTATTTT; cdr3_aa: CASSQDRPTSTDTQYF
clone_size: .; d_call: .; v_call: TRBV27; j_call: TRBJ1-5; cdr3_nt: TGTGCCAGCAGTTTATCGGCAGGGGATAGCAATCAGCCCCAGCATTTT; cdr3_aa: CASSLSAGDSNQPQHF
clone_size: .; d_call: TRBD1; v_call: TRBV28; j_call: TRBJ1-5; cdr3_nt: TGTGCCAGCACCCTCCACCCATGGACAGGGGGTGGTAATCAGCCCCAGCATTTT; cdr3_aa: CASTLHPWTGGGNQPQHF
clone_size: .; d_call: TRBD2; v_call: TRBV15; j_call: TRBJ2-1; cdr3_nt: TGTGCCACCGGAGCGGGGACTAGCGGGTTAAATGAGCAGTTCTTC; cdr3_aa: CATGAGTSGLNEQFF
clone_size: .; d_call: .; v_call: TRBV5-4; j_call: TRBJ2-1; cdr3_nt: TGTGCCAGCAGCTGGGAGAAGGTGTTCTCCTACAATGAGCAGTTCTTC; cdr3_aa: CASSWEKVFSYNEQFF
clone_size: .; d_call: .; v_call: TRBV28; j_call: TRBJ1-5; cdr3_nt: TGTGCCAGCACTGCACCCCGCGGGCCCCAGCATTTT; cdr3_aa: CASTAPRGPQHF
clone_size: .; d_call: TRBD1; v_call: TRBV5-1; j_call: TRBJ1-6; cdr3_nt: TGCGCCAGCAGCCCAGGACAGGGTCTTAATTCACCCCTCCACTTT; cdr3_aa: CASSPGQGLNSPLHF
clone_size: .; d_call: .; v_call: TRBV18; j_call: TRBJ1-1; cdr3_nt: TGTGCCAGCTCACCAAAGGGCGGGAACACTGAAGCTTTCTTT; cdr3_aa: CASSPKGGNTEAFF
clone_size: .; d_call: .; v_call: TRBV4-3; j_call: TRBJ2-6; cdr3_nt: TGCGCCAGCAGCCAAGACAGCTCCTCTGGGGCCAACGTCCTGACTTTC; cdr3_aa: CASSQDSSSGANVLTF
clone_size: once; d_call: .; v_call: TRBV6-5; j_call: TRBJ1-2; cdr3_nt: TGTGCCAGCAGTTACGATCCCAACTATGGCTACACCTTC; cdr3_aa: CASSYDPNYGYTF
clone_size: .; d_call: .; v_call: TRBV7-9; j_call: TRBJ2-7; cdr3_nt: TGTGCCAGCAGCTCGCCGAGGGACAACCAGGACCTAGTGCCGAAGCAGTACTTC; cdr3_aa: CASSSPRDNQDLVPKQYF
clone_size: .; d_call: TRBD1; v_call: TRBV19; j_call: TRBJ1-2; cdr3_nt: TGTGCCAGTAGCCACCCGGGACAGCTTAACTATGGCTACACCTTC; cdr3_aa: CASSHPGQLNYGYTF
clone_size: .; d_call: .; v_call: TRBV30; j_call: TRBJ2-2; cdr3_nt: TGTGCCTGGAGGACTATCGCAGGAGGGGAGCTGTTTTTT; cdr3_aa: CAWRTIAGGELFF
clone_size: .; d_call: .; v_call: TRBV20-1; j_call: TRBJ2-7; cdr3_nt: TGCAGTGCTAGGATGGGGACTGAGCAGTACTTC; cdr3_aa: CSARMGTEQYF
clone_size: .; d_call: .; v_call: TRBV7-9; j_call: TRBJ1-3; cdr3_nt: TGTGCCAGCAGCTCCCCTAAGGGGGCTGGAAACACCATATATTTT; cdr3_aa: CASSSPKGAGNTIYF
clone_size: once; d_call: .; v_call: TRBV10-3; j_call: TRBJ2-7; cdr3_nt: TGTGCCATCAGTGACAACCGGGGTTACTACGAGCAGTACTTC; cdr3_aa: CAISDNRGYYEQYF
clone_size: medium-sized; d_call: .; v_call: TRBV24-1; j_call: TRBJ2-5; cdr3_nt: TGTGCCACCAGTGCTTTGACAGACCAAGAGACCCAGTACTTC; cdr3_aa: CATSALTDQETQYF